This paragraph covers one T cell receptor beta chain sequence. The source of the sample is a study of blood T cell repertoires in COVID-19. CDR3 length: 15 amino acids. Germline values: CDR1 SGHRS, CDR2 YFSETQ. Trimming removed 3 bases from V and 4 bases from J; junction bases left unmatched: 6. Original processing notes: Estimation of nucleated cell counts relied on the amplification of reference gene primers. Produced via immunoSEQ multiplex PCR; TCRdb's table is partial and in-frame only. That table gives V, J and clone size, and the DNA gave D and trimming. The data contain around 260,000 clones, approximately 87% of them singletons.

Source material: peripheral blood. The rearrangement links TRBV5-1 to TRBJ2-3; 9 positions match TRBD1. The receptor was derived from a man in his 60s who had recovered from COVID-19. The CDR3 region has the DNA TGCGCCAGCAGCTGGGGACAGGGTGTGCCAGATACGCAGTATTTT. As protein: CASSWGQGVPDTQYF.